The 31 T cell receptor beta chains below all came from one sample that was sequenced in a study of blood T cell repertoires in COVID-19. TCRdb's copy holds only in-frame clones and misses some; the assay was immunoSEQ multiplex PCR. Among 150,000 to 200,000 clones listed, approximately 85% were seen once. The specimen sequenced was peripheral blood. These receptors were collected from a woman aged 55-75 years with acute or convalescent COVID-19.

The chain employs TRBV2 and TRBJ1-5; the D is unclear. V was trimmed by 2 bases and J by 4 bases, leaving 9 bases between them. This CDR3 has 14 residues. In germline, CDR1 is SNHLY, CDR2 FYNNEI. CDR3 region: CASSERWRNQPQHF. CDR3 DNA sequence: TGTGCCAGCAGTGAAAGGTGGCGGAATCAGCCCCAGCATTTT.

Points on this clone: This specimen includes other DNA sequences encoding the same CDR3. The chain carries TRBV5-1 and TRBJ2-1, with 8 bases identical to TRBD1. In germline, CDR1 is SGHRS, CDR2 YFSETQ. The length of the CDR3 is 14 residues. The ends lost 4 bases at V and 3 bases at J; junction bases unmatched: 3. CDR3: CASSPGQGYNEQFF. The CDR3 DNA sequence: TGCGCCAGCAGCCCCGGACAGGGCTACAATGAGCAGTTCTTC.

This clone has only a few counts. CDR3 sequence (DNA): TGCGCCAGCAGCCTTCGTCCAGGGGACGGCTACACCTTC. Protein sequence: CASSLRPGDGYTF. The chain carries TRBV4-1 and TRBJ1-2, with D possibly TRBD1 on 6 matching bases. Looked up from germline, CDR1 is MGHRA and CDR2 is YSYEKL. Trimming shortened V by 4 bases and J by 8 bases, and 14 bases separated the two germline ends. This CDR3 comprises 13 residues.

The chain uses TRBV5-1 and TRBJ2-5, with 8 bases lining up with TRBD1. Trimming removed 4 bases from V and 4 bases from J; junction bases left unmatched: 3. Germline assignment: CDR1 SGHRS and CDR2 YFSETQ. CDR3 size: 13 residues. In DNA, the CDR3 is TGCGCCAGCAGCCAGGGGGCGAGAGAGACCCAGTACTTC. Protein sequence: CASSQGARETQYF.

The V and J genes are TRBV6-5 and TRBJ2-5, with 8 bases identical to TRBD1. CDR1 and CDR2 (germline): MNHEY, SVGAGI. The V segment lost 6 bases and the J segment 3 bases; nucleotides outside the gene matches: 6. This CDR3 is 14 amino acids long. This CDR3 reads CASSAGGWEETQYF. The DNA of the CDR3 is TGTGCCAGCAGCGCAGGGGGCTGGGAAGAGACCCAGTACTTC.

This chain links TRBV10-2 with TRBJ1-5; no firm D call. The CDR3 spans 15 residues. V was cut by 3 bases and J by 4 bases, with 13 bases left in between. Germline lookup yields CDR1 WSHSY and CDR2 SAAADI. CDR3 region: CASSDLGIGNQPQHF. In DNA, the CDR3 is TGCGCCAGCAGTGACCTAGGAATCGGAAATCAGCCCCAGCATTTT.

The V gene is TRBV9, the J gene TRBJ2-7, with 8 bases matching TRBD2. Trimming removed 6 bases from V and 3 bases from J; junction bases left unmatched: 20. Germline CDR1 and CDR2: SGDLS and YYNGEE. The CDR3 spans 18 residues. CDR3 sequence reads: CASTRDPGGPPEYYEQYV. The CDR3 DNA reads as TGTGCCAGCACCAGGGATCCGGGAGGGCCCCCGGAATACTACGAGCAGTACGTC.

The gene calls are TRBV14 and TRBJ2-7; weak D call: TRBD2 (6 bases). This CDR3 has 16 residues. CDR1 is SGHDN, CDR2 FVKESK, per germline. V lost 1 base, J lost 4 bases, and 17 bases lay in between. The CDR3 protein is CASSQVATRGTYEQYF. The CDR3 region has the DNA TGTGCCAGCAGCCAAGTAGCGACTAGGGGAACTTACGAGCAGTACTTC.

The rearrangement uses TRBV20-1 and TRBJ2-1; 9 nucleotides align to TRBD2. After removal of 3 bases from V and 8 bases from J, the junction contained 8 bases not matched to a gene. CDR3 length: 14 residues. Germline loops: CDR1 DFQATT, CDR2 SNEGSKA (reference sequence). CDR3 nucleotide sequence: TGCAGTGCTAGTATAGGGCGGGAGGGAGATGAGCAGTTCTTC. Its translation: CSASIGREGDEQFF.

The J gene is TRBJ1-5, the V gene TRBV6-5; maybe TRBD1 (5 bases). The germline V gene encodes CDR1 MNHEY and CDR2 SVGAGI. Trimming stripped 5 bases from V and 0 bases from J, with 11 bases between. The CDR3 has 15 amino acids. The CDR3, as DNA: TGTGCCAGCAGTACCGGGACTGATAGCAATCAGCCCCAGCATTTT. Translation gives CASSTGTDSNQPQHF.

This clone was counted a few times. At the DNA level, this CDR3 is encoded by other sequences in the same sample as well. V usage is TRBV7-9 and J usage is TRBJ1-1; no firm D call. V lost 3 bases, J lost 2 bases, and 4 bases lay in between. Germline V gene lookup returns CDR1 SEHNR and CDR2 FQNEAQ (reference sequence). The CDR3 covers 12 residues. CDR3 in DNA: TGTGCCAGCAGCTTCTCTAACACTGAAGCTTTCTTT. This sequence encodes CASSFSNTEAFF.

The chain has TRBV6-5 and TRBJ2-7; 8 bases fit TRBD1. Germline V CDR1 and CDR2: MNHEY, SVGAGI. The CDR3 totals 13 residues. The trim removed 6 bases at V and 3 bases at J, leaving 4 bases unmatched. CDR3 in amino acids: CASSGQGHYEQYV. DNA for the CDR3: TGTGCCAGCAGCGGACAGGGCCACTACGAGCAGTACGTC.

The CDR3 reads CASSPTGLDGDTQYF. CDR3 DNA sequence: TGTGCCAGTAGTCCGACAGGCCTCGACGGGGATACGCAGTATTTT. The chain recombines TRBV19 with TRBJ2-3, with a weak D call TRBD1 (6 bases). CDR1 is LNHDA and CDR2 is SQIVND in the germline V gene (reference sequence). This CDR3 comprises 15 residues. V shed 5 bases and J shed 6 bases, with 18 bases lying between them.

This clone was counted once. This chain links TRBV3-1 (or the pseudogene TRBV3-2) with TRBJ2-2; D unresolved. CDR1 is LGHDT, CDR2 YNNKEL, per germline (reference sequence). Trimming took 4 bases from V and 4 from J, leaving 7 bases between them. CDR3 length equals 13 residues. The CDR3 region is CASSPRSTGELFF. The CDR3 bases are TGTGCCAGCAGCCCTCGTAGCACCGGGGAGCTGTTTTTT.

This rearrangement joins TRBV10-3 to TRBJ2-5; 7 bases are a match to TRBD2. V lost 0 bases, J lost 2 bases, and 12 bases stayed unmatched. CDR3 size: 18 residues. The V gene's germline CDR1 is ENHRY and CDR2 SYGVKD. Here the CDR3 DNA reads TGTGCCATCAGTGAGTCCGGAGTCGTTGCTAGCGGACAAGAGACCCAGTACTTC. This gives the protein CAISESGVVASGQETQYF.

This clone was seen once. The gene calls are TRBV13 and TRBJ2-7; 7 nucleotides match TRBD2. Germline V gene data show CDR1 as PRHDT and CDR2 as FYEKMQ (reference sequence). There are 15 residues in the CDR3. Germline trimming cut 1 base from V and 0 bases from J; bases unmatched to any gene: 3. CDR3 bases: TGTGCCAGCAGCTTAGATTCTAGCGGCTCCTACGAGCAGTACTTC. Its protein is CASSLDSSGSYEQYF.

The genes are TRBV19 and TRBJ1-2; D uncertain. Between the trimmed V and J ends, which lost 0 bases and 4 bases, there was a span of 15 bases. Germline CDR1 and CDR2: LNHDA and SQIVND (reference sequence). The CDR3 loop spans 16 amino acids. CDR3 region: CASSIEGYSGSYGYTF. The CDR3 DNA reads TGTGCCAGTAGTATAGAAGGGTATTCCGGGAGCTATGGCTACACCTTC.

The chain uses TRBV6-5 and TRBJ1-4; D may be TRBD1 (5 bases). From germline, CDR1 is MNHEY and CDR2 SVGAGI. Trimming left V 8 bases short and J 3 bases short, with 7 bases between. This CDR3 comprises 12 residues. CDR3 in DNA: TGTGCCAGCCAGGGCCCTAATGAAAAACTGTTTTTT. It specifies CASQGPNEKLFF.

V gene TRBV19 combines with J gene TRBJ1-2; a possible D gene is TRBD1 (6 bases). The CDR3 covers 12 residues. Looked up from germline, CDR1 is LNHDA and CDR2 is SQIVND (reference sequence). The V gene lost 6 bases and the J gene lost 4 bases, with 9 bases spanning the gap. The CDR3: CASRQGSYGYTF. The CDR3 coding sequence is TGTGCCAGTAGGCAGGGGTCCTATGGCTACACCTTC.

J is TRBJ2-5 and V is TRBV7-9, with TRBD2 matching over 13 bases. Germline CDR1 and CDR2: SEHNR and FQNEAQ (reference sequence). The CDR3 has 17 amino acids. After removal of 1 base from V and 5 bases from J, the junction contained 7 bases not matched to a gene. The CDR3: CASSLVSGLAGAETQYF. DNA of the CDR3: TGTGCCAGCAGCTTAGTAAGTGGACTAGCGGGAGCGGAGACCCAGTACTTC.

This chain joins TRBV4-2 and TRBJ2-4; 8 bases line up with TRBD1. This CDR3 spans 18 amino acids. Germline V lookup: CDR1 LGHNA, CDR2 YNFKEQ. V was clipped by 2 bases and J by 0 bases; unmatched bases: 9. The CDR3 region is CASSQSTGGAGAKNIQYF. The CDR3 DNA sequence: TGTGCCAGCAGCCAATCCACAGGGGGAGCCGGAGCCAAAAACATTCAGTACTTC.

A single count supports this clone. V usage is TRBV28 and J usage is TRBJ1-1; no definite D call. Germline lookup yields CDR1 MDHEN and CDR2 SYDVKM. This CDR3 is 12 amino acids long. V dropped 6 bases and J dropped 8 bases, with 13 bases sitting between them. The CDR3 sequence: CASSPGVGEAFF. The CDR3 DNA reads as TGTGCCAGCAGCCCGGGAGTAGGGGAAGCTTTCTTT.

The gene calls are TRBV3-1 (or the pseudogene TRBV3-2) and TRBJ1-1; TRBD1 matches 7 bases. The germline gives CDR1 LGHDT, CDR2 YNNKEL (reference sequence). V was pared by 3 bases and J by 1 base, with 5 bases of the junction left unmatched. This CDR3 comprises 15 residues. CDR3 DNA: TGTGCCAGCAGCCATTCAGGGGGTGGGAACACTGAAGCTTTCTTT. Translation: CASSHSGGGNTEAFF.

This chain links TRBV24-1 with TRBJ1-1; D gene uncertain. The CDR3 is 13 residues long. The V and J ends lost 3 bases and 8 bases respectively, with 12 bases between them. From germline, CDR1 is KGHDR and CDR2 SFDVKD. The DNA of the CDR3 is TGTGCCACCAGTGATCCAGGTTCCGAGGAAGCTTTCTTT. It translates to CATSDPGSEEAFF.

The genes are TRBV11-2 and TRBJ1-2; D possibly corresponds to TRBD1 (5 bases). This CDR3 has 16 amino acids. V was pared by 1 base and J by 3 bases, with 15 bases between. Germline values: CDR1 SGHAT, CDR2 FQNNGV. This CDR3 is CASSLAFGGNDYGYTF. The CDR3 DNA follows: TGTGCCAGCAGCTTAGCTTTCGGGGGAAATGACTATGGCTACACCTTC.

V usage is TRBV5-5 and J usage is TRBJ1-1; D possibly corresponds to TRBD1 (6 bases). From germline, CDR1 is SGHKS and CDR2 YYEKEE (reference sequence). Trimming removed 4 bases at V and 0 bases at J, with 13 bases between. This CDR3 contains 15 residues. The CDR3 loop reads CASSAGVSMNTEAFF. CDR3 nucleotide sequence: TGTGCCAGCAGCGCAGGGGTTTCAATGAACACTGAAGCTTTCTTT.

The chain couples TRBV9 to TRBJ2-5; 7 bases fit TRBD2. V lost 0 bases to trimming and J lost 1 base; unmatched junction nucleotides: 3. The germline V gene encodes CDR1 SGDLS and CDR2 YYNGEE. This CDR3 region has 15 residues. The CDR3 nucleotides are TGTGCCAGCAGCGTAGCCGCGGGAGTCCAAGAGACCCAGTACTTC. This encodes CASSVAAGVQETQYF. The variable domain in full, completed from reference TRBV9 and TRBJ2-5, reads DSGVTQTPKHLITATGQRVTLRCSPRSGDLSVYWYQQSLDQGLQFLIQYYNGEERAKGNILERFSAQQFPDLHSELNLSSLELGDSALYFCASSVAAGVQETQYFGPGTRLLVL.

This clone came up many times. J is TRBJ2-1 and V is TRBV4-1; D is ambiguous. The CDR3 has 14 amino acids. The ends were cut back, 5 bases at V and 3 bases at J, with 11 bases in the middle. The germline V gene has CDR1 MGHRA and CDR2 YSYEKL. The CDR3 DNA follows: TGCGCCAGCAGCGAAGGCGGAGACTACAATGAGCAGTTCTTC. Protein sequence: CASSEGGDYNEQFF.

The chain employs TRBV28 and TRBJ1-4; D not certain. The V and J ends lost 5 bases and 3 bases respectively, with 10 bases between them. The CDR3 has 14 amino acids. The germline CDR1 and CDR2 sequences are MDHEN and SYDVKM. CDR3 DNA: TGTGCCAGCAGTCCGACATGGGCTAATGAAAAACTGTTTTTT. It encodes CASSPTWANEKLFF.

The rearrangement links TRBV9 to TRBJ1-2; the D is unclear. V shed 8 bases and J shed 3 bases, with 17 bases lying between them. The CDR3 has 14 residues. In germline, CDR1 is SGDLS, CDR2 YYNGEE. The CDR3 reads CASSKVGRDYGYTF. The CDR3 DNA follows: TGTGCCAGTTCCAAAGTCGGGAGGGACTATGGCTACACCTTC.

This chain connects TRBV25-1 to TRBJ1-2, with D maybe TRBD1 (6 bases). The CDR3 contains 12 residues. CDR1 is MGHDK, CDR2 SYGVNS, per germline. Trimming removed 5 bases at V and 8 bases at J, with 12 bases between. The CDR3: CASSPDSLGYTF. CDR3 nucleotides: TGTGCCAGCAGTCCGGACAGCCTAGGCTACACCTTC.